What follows describes a single T cell receptor beta chain. The data belong to a study of blood T cell repertoires in COVID-19. Assay used: immunoSEQ multiplex PCR; TCRdb lists only in-frame clones, some missing. The sample shows around 58,000 clones, approximately 90% of them seen only once. The CDR3 spans 12 residues. The germline CDR1 and CDR2 sequences are MNHEY and SVGAGI. V lost 8 bases to trimming and J lost 5 bases; unmatched junction nucleotides: 1. The J gene is TRBJ1-2, the V gene TRBV6-5, with 11 bases aligning to TRBD1. Sequenced: PBMCs or T cells enriched from blood (not recorded which). The TCR was taken from a woman aged 40 to 50 who had recovered from COVID-19. The CDR3 DNA sequence: TGTGCCAGCGGACAGGGGGCATATGGCTACACCTTC. This gives the protein CASGQGAYGYTF.